This T cell receptor beta chain was sequenced for a study of persistence of HIV-infected CD4 T cells. For this clone: Its antigen remains unidentified.

Stimulation used 8 to 10 ug/mL lysate from CMV-infected fibroblasts. Sorting of responding CD4+ T cells relied on upregulated CD40 ligand together with CD69. CD8+ T cells were removed from PBMCs prior to stimulation. For around 19 hours, CD8-depleted PBMCs received anti-CD28/CD49d costimulation, a CD40-blocking antibody and enfuvirtide. Germline V gene sequence: CDR1 KGHSH, CDR2 LQKENI. The CDR3 totals 15 residues. Trimming shortened V by 3 bases and J by 4 bases, and 15 bases separated the two germline ends. The immunoSEQ assay was version 4, run in survey mode. Here immunoSEQ multiplex PCR was the method, and the copy in TCRdb shows in-frame clones only, minus some. The table has 10,000 to 15,000 clones, less than 75% seen once. Study results and limitations: Compared with CD3/CD28-stimulated cells, CMV- and Gag-responding cells showed lower TCRbeta richness. Antigen-responding cells were enriched for degenerate expanded CDR3beta sequences.

The source of this sequence is an adult man with HIV who was CMV-seropositive. Sequenced material: CD4+ T cells sorted from PBMCs after roughly 18-hour stimulation, taken from a patient who received antiretroviral therapy. This chain connects TRBV18 to TRBJ1-2; D is unresolved. CDR3 nucleotide sequence: TGTGCCAGCTCACCCGAAGACGCTCGGAGCTATGGCTACACCTTC. Residues: CASSPEDARSYGYTF.